One and the same sample provided the 15 T cell receptor beta chains below, sequenced in a study of blood T cell repertoires in COVID-19. The method was immunoSEQ multiplex PCR; TCRdb's version includes in-frame clones alone and lacks a portion of them. The sample lists just under 150,000 clones; 75% to 90% were seen once. Sequences were obtained from peripheral blood. The source is a man aged 45-65 years who had recovered from COVID-19.

The V call is TRBV7-2, the J call TRBJ2-7; 7 bases are shared with TRBD1. There are 15 residues in the CDR3. After removal of 1 base from V and 3 bases from J, the junction contained 6 bases not matched to a gene. The germline gives CDR1 SGHTA, CDR2 FQGNSA. The CDR3 loop reads CASSLGAWDSYEQYF. The CDR3 DNA sequence: TGTGCCAGCAGCTTAGGCGCTTGGGACAGCTACGAGCAGTACTTC.

The chain joins TRBV4-2 to TRBJ2-7, with TRBD2 matching over 11 bases. The ends lost 0 bases at V and 1 base at J; junction bases unmatched: 8. Germline V gene sequence: CDR1 LGHNA, CDR2 YNFKEQ. The CDR3 totals 18 residues. This CDR3 is CASSQERASGGTSYEQYF. As DNA, the CDR3 is TGTGCCAGCAGCCAAGAAAGGGCTAGCGGGGGGACTTCCTACGAGCAGTACTTC.

The chain joins TRBV7-6 to TRBJ2-3; D perhaps matches TRBD2 (6 bases). Deletions cut 5 bases from V and 6 bases from J, with 18 bases between. CDR3 length: 15 amino acids. Germline V gene data show CDR1 as SGHVS and CDR2 as FNYEAQ. In DNA, the CDR3 is TGTGCCAGCAGCACCCTGACCGGGACTCGGGATACGCAGTATTTT. This sequence encodes CASSTLTGTRDTQYF.

This chain connects TRBV7-2 to TRBJ2-1; 7 positions match TRBD2. The CDR3 is made up of 18 amino acids. J lost 2 bases, V lost 1 base, and 11 bases had no gene match. Germline V CDR1 and CDR2: SGHTA, FQGNSA. CDR3 loop: CASSLGGLLASTYNEQFF. Written as DNA, the CDR3 is TGTGCCAGCAGCTTAGGGGGATTACTAGCGTCAACCTACAATGAGCAGTTCTTC.

This rearrangement joins TRBV19 to TRBJ2-7; 8 bases fit TRBD1. This CDR3 has 16 amino acids. After removal of 4 bases from V and 2 bases from J, the junction contained 10 bases not matched to a gene. Germline values: CDR1 LNHDA, CDR2 SQIVND (reference sequence). The CDR3 sequence is CASSSHGTGNPYEQYF. In DNA, the CDR3 is TGTGCCAGTAGTAGCCACGGGACAGGAAATCCCTACGAGCAGTACTTC.

The chain recombines TRBV30 with TRBJ1-5; tentative D call: TRBD1 (5 bases). Trimming pared 1 base from V and 3 bases from J, leaving 10 bases between. Germline assignment: CDR1 GTSNPN and CDR2 SVGIG (reference sequence). This CDR3 region has 14 residues. Written as DNA, the CDR3 is TGTGCCTGGAGTGGGCAGGGATACAATCAGCCCCAGCATTTT. It yields the protein CAWSGQGYNQPQHF.

J is TRBJ1-2 and V is TRBV12-5; 8 bases map to TRBD1. This CDR3 region has 15 residues. V shed 5 bases, J shed 2 bases, and the junction held 7 bases outside the gene matches. In germline, CDR1 is LGHNT, CDR2 FRNRAP. CDR3 coding DNA: TGTGCTAGTGGTCTCCGGACAGGGTCCAACTATGGCTACACCTTC. This codes for CASGLRTGSNYGYTF.

The J gene is TRBJ2-5, the V gene TRBV9; TRBD2 agrees at 7 bases. Germline V gives CDR1 SGDLS, CDR2 YYNGEE. The CDR3 has 15 residues. After removal of 3 bases from V and 2 bases from J, the junction contained 7 bases not matched to a gene. The CDR3 here is CASSAHRDYQETQYF. In DNA form, the CDR3 reads TGTGCCAGCAGCGCACACCGGGACTATCAAGAGACCCAGTACTTC.

The V and J genes are TRBV6-5 and TRBJ2-3; D possibly corresponds to TRBD1 (5 bases). The ends were cut back, 7 bases at V and 1 base at J, with 12 bases in the middle. Germline-derived CDR1 and CDR2 are MNHEY and SVGAGI. The CDR3 is made up of 14 amino acids. DNA of the CDR3: TGTGCCAGCAAACCAGGGCAAGGCACAGATACGCAGTATTTT. Translation: CASKPGQGTDTQYF.

This clone was recorded only once. The chain uses TRBV5-1 and TRBJ2-7, with a possible D match to TRBD2 (6 bases). This CDR3 region has 15 residues. CDR1 is SGHRS, CDR2 YFSETQ, per germline. V lost 5 bases, J lost 2 bases, and 17 bases lay in between. Written as DNA, the CDR3 is TGCGCCAGCAGTCCGACCCGAGGAGGGCCCTACGAGCAGTACTTC. Protein: CASSPTRGGPYEQYF.

The rearrangement joins TRBV4-1 to TRBJ2-1; D perhaps matches TRBD1 (6 bases). V was trimmed by 3 bases and J by 0 bases, leaving 12 bases between them. Germline-derived CDR1 and CDR2 are MGHRA and YSYEKL. The CDR3 has 16 residues. The CDR3 is CASSQRQGSSYNEQFF. CDR3 DNA: TGCGCCAGCAGCCAGCGCCAGGGGAGCTCCTACAATGAGCAGTTCTTC.

V usage is TRBV7-2 and J usage is TRBJ2-7, with 8 positions matching TRBD1. The V gene's germline CDR1 is SGHTA and CDR2 FQGNSA. Trimming removed 2 bases from V and 6 bases from J; junction bases left unmatched: 9. This CDR3 has 15 residues. The CDR3 sequence is CASSLLGTGGREQYF. The DNA for the CDR3 is TGTGCCAGCAGCTTACTCGGGACAGGCGGTCGCGAGCAGTACTTC.

The V and J genes are TRBV5-4 and TRBJ2-7, with 12 bases fitting TRBD1. Germline assignment: CDR1 SGHNT and CDR2 YYREEE (reference sequence). After removal of 0 bases from V and 7 bases from J, the junction contained 5 bases not matched to a gene. The CDR3 is 15 amino acids. For the CDR3, the DNA is TGTGCCAGCAGCTTGGAGGGGACAGGGGGCGATGAGCAGTACTTC. This gives the protein CASSLEGTGGDEQYF.

The chain carries TRBV15 and TRBJ1-2, with 9 bases identical to TRBD1. Unmatched junction bases numbered 3, after V lost 0 bases and J lost 4 bases. Germline CDR1 and CDR2: LNHNV and YYDKDF (reference sequence). The CDR3 spans 15 residues. The CDR3 nucleotides read TGTGCCACCAGCAGAGATAGGGACAGGGCCTATGGCTACACCTTC. Translation gives CATSRDRDRAYGYTF.

The chain combines TRBV5-1 with TRBJ1-1; 7 bases agree with TRBD1. The CDR3 is 17 amino acids. V lost 1 base and J lost 3; bases outside the gene matches: 12. CDR1 is SGHRS and CDR2 is YFSETQ in the germline V gene. This CDR3 is CASSLPKYRGGDTEAFF. Written as DNA, the CDR3 is TGCGCCAGCAGCTTGCCTAAGTACAGGGGCGGGGACACTGAAGCTTTCTTT.